A single T cell receptor (beta chain) is shown here with its context. Its antigen is undetermined. The same CDR3 is also encoded by other DNA sequences in this sample. The entry originates in a study of beta chain features in type 1 diabetes. TCRB transcripts that were expressed got sequenced, as all of the isolated RNA had been reverse transcribed. The repertoire was sequenced with immunoSEQ multiplex PCR; TCRdb's copy has only in-frame clones and lacks some. The table has about 260,000 clones, less than 30% seen once. Study findings and constraints: TCRB CDR3s from Type 1 diabetes patients were moderately but significantly shorter in all four CD4+ subsets.

Per the germline V gene, CDR1 is SGHNT and CDR2 is YYREEE (reference sequence). Trimming took 3 bases from V and 6 from J; bases not matched to a gene: 0. The CDR3 totals 11 residues. The chain employs TRBV5-4 and TRBJ2-7; 7 bases fit TRBD1. Sequencing used naive CD4+ T cells from blood. The clonotype was recovered from a woman in her 30s with type 1 diabetes. The CDR3 region is CASSSGGEQYF. DNA of the CDR3: TGTGCCAGCAGCTCAGGGGGCGAGCAGTACTTC.